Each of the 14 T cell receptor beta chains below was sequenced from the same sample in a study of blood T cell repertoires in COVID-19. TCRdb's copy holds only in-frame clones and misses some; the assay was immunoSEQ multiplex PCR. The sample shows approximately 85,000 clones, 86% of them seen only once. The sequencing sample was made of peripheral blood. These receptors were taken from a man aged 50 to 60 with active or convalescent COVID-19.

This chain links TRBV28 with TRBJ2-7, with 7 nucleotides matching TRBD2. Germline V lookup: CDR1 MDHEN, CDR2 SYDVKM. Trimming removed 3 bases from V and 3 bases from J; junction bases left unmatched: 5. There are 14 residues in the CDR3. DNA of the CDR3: TGTGCCAGCAGTTTGGCGGGAGCCGACTACGAGCAGTACTTC. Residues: CASSLAGADYEQYF. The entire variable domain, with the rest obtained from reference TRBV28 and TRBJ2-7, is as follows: DVKVTQSSRYLVKRTGEKVFLECVQDMDHENMFWYRQDPGLGLRLIYFSYDVKMKEKGDIPEGYSVSREKKERFSLILESASTNQTSMYLCASSLAGADYEQYFGPGTRLTVT.

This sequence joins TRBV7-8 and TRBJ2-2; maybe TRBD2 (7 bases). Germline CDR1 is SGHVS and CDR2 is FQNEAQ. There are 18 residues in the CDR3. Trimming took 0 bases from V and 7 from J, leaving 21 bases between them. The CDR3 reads CASSLALEGGGRIGELFF. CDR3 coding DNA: TGTGCCAGCAGCTTAGCGCTCGAGGGAGGGGGACGAATCGGGGAGCTGTTTTTT.

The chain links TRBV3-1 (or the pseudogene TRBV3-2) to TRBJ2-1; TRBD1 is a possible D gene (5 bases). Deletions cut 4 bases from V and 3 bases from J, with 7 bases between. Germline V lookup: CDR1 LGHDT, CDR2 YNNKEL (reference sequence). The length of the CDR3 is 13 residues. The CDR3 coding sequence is TGTGCCAGCAGCCCCACAGGCTACAATGAGCAGTTCTTC. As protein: CASSPTGYNEQFF.

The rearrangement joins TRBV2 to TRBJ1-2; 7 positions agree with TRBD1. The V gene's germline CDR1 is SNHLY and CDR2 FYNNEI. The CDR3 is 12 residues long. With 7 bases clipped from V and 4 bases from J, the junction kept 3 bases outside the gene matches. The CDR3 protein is CASTSGGYGYTF. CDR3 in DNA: TGTGCCAGCACTTCAGGGGGCTATGGCTACACCTTC.

The CDR3 nucleotides are TGTGCCAGTAGTCTCGGACTGGGAGGGACGAACACTGAAGCTTTCTTT. Translated, it gives CASSLGLGGTNTEAFF. The chain has TRBV19 and TRBJ1-1; possibly TRBD1 for D (5 bases). The CDR3 sequence is 16 residues long. CDR1 LNHDA and CDR2 SQIVND come from the germline V gene (reference sequence). Deletions cut 5 bases from V and 1 base from J, with 17 bases between.

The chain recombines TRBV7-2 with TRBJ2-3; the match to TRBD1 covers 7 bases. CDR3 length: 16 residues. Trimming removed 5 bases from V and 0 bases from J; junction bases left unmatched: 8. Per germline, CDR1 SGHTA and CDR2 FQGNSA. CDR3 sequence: CASSASGTASTDTQYF. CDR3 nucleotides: TGTGCCAGCAGCGCTTCCGGGACAGCTAGCACAGATACGCAGTATTTT.

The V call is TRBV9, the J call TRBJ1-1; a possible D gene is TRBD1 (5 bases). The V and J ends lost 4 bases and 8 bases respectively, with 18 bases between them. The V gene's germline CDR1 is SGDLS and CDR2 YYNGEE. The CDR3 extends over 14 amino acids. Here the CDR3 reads CASSPPGVRREAFF. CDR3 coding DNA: TGTGCCAGCAGCCCCCCGGGGGTCCGTCGGGAAGCTTTCTTT.

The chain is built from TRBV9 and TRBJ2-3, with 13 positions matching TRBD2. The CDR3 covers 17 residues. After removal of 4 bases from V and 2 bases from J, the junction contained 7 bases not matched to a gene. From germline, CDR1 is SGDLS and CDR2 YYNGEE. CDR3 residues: CASSFRGLAGDTDTQYF. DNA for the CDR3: TGTGCCAGCAGCTTCCGAGGACTAGCGGGGGACACAGATACGCAGTATTTT. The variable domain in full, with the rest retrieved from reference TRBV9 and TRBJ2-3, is DSGVTQTPKHLITATGQRVTLRCSPRSGDLSVYWYQQSLDQGLQFLIQYYNGEERAKGNILERFSAQQFPDLHSELNLSSLELGDSALYFCASSFRGLAGDTDTQYFGPGTRLTVL.

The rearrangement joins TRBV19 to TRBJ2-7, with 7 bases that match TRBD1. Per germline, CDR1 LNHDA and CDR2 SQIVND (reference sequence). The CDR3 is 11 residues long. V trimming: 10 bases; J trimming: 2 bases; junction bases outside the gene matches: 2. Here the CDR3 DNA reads TGTGCCACAGGACAGGCCTACGAGCAGTACTTC. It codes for CATGQAYEQYF.

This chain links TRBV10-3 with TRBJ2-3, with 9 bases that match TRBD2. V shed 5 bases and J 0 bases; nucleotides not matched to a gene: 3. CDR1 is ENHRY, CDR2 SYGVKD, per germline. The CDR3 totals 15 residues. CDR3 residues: CAISSAGGSTDTQYF. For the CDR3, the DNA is TGTGCCATCAGTTCAGCGGGAGGCAGCACAGATACGCAGTATTTT.

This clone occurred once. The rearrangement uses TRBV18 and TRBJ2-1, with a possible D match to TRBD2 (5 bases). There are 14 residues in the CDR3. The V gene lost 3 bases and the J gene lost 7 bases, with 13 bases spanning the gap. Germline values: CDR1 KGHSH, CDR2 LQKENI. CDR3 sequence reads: CASSPSPTGNEQFF. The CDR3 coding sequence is TGTGCCAGCTCACCGTCCCCGACGGGAAATGAGCAGTTCTTC.

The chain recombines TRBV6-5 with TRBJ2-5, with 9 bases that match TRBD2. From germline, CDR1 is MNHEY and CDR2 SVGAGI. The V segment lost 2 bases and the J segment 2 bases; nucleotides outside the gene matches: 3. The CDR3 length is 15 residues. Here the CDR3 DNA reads TGTGCCAGCAGTTACCGGCGGGGGGGTCAAGAGACCCAGTACTTC. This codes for CASSYRRGGQETQYF.

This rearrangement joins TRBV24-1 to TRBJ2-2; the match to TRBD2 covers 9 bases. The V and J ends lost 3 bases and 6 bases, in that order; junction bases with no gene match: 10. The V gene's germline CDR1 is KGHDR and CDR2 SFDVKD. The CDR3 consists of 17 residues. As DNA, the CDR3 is TGTGCCACCAGTGATGTCTCTCGTCTAGCGGGATCCGGGGAGCTGTTTTTT. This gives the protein CATSDVSRLAGSGELFF.

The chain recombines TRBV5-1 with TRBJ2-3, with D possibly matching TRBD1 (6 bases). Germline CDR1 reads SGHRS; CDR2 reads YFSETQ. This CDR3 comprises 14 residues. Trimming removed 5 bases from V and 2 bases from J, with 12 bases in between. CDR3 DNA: TGCGCCAGCAGGGCTCAGGGGTCCACAGATACGCAGTATTTT. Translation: CASRAQGSTDTQYF.